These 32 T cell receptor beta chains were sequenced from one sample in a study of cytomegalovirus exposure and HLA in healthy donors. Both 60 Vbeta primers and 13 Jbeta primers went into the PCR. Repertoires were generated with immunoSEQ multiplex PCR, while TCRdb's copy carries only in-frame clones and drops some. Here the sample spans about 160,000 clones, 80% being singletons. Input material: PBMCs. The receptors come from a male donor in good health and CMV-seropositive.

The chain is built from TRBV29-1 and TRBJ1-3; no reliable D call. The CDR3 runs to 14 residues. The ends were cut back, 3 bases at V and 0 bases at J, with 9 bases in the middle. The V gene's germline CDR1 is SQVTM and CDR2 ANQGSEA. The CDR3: CSVEKAGSGNTIYF. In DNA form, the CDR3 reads TGCAGCGTTGAGAAGGCAGGCTCTGGAAACACCATATATTTT.

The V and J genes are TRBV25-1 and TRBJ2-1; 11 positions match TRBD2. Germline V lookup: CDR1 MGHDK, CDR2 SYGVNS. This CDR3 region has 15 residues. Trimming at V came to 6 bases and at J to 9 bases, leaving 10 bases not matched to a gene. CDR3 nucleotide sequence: TGTGCCAGCAGGGCCCCGACTAGCGGGAAAGGTGAGCAGTTCTTC. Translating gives CASRAPTSGKGEQFF.

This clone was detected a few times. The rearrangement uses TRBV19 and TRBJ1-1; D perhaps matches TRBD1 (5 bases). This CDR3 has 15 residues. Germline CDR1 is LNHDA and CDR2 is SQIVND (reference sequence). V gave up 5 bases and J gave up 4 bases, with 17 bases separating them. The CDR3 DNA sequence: TGTGCCAGTAGTGAGACAGTAACCCTTCTCACTGAAGCTTTCTTT. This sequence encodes CASSETVTLLTEAFF.

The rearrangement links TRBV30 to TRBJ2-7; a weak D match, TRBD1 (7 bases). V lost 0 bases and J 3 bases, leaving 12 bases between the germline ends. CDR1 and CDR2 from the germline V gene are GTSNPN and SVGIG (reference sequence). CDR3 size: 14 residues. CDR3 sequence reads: CAWSVGQGGYEQYF. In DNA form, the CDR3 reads TGTGCCTGGAGTGTGGGCCAGGGGGGCTACGAGCAGTACTTC.

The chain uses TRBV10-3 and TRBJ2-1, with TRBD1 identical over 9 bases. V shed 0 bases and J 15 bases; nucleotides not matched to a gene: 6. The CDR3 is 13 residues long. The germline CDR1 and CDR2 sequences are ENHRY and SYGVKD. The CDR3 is CAISESPMGQGFF. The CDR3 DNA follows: TGTGCCATCAGTGAGTCTCCCATGGGACAGGGGTTCTTC.

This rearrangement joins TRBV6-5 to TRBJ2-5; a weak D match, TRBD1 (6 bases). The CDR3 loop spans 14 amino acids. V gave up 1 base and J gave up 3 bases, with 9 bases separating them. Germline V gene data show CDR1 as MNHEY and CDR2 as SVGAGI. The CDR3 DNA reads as TGTGCCAGCAGTTACTGGGGACAAAAAGAGACCCAGTACTTC. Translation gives CASSYWGQKETQYF.

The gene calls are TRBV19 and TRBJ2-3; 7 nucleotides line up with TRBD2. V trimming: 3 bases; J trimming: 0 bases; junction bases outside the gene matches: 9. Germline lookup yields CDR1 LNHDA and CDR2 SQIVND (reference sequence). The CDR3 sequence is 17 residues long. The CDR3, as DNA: TGTGCCAGTAGTATCGGGATATGGCGGGAGAGCACAGATACGCAGTATTTT. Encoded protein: CASSIGIWRESTDTQYF.

The CDR3 sequence: CASSLGTAENEKLFF. For the CDR3, the DNA is TGTGCCAGCAGCTTGGGTACAGCGGAGAATGAAAAACTGTTTTTT. V and J are TRBV5-8 and TRBJ1-4; D unresolved. Trimming removed 0 bases at V and 5 bases at J, with 11 bases between. This CDR3 comprises 15 residues. The germline CDR1 and CDR2 sequences are SGHTS and YDEGEE.

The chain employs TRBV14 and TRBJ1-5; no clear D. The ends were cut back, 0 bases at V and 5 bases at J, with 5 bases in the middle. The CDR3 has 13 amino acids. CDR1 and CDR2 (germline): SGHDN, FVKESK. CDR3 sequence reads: CASSQEGDQPQHF. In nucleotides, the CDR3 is TGTGCCAGCAGCCAAGAGGGCGATCAGCCCCAGCATTTT.

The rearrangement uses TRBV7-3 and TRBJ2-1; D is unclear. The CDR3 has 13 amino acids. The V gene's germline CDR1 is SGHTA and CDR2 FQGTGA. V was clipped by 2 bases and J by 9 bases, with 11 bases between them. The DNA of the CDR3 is TGTGCCAGCAGCTTACCCCCCCCAGGTGAGCAGTTCTTC. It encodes CASSLPPPGEQFF.

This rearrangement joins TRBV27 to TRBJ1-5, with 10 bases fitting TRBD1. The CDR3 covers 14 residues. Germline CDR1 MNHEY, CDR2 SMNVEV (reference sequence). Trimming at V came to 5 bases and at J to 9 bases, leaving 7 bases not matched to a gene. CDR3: CASSAGTGVWPQHF. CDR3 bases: TGTGCCAGCAGTGCCGGGACAGGGGTTTGGCCCCAGCATTTT.

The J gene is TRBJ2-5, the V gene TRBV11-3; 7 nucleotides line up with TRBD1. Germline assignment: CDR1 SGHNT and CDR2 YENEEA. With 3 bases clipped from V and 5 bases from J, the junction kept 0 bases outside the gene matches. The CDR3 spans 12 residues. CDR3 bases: TGTGCCAGCAGCTTGACAGGGGAGACCCAGTACTTC. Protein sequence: CASSLTGETQYF.

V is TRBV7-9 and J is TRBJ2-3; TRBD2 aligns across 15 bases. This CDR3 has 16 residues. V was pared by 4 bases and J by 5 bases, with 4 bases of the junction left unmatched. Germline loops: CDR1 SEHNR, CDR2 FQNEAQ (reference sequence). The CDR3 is CASSSWTSGREDTQYF. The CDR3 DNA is TGTGCCAGCAGCTCTTGGACTAGCGGGAGGGAAGATACGCAGTATTTT.

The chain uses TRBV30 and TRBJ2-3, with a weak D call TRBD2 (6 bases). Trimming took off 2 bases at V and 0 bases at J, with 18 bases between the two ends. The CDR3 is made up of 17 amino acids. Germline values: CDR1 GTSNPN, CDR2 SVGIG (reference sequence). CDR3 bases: TGTGCCTGGAGTAGGATAGCGGTGCTAGCTAGCACAGATACGCAGTATTTT. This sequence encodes CAWSRIAVLASTDTQYF.

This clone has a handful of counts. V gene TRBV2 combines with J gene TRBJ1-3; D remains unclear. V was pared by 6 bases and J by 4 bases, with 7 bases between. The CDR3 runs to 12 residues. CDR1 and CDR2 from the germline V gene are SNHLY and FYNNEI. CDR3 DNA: TGTGCCAGCAGAGACATAGGAAACACCATATATTTT. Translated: CASRDIGNTIYF.

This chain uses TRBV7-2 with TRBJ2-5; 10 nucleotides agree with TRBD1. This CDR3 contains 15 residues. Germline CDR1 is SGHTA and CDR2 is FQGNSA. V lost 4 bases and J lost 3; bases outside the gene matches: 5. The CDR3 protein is CASSSDRGVEETQYF. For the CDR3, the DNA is TGTGCCAGCAGCTCGGACAGGGGGGTCGAAGAGACCCAGTACTTC.

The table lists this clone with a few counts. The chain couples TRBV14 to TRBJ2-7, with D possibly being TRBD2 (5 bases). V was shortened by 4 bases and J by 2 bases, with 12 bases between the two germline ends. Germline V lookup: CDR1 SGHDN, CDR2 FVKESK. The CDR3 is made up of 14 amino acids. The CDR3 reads CASSPGGLTYEQYF. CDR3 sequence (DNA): TGTGCCAGCAGCCCCGGCGGGCTGACCTACGAGCAGTACTTC.

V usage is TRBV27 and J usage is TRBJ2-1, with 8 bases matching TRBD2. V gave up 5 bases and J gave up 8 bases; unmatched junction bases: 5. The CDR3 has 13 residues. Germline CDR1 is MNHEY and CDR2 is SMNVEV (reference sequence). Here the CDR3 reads CASSRSGSDEQFF. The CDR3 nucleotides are TGTGCCAGCAGTCGGAGCGGGAGTGATGAGCAGTTCTTC.

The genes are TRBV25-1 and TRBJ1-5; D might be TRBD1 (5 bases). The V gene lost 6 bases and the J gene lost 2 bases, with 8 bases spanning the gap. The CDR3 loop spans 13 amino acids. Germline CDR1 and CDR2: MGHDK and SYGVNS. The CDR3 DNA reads TGTGCCAGCAGCTGGGGGGGCAATCAGCCCCAGCATTTT. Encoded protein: CASSWGGNQPQHF.

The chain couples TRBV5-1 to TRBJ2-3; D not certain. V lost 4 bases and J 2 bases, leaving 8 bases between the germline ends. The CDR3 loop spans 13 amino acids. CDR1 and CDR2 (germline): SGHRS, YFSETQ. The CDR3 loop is CASSPVTTDTQYF. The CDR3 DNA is TGCGCCAGCAGCCCGGTCACCACAGATACGCAGTATTTT.

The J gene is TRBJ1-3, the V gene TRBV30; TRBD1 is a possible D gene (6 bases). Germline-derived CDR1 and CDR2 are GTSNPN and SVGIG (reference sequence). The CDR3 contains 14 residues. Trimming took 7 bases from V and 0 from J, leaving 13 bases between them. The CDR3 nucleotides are TGTGCCTCCAGGGGAGTGTACTCTGGAAACACCATATATTTT. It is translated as CASRGVYSGNTIYF.

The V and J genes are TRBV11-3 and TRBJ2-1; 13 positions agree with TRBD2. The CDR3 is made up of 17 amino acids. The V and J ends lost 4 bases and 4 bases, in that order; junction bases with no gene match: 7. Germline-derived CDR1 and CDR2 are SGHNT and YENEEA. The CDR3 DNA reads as TGTGCCAGCAGCTCCCGGACTAGCGGGAGTAATTACAATGAGCAGTTCTTC. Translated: CASSSRTSGSNYNEQFF.

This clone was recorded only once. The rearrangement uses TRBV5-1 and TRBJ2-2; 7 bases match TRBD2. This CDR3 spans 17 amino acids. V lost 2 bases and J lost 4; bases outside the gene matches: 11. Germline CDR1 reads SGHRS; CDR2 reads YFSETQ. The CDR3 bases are TGCGCCAGCAGCTTTTCATGGGCGGGAGAGAGCACCGGGGAGCTGTTTTTT. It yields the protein CASSFSWAGESTGELFF.

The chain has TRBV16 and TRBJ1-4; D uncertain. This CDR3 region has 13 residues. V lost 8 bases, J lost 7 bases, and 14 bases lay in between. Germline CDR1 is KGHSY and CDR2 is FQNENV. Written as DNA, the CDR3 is TGTGCCAGCGGAGCCCAAGCCAGTGAAAAACTGTTTTTT. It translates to CASGAQASEKLFF.

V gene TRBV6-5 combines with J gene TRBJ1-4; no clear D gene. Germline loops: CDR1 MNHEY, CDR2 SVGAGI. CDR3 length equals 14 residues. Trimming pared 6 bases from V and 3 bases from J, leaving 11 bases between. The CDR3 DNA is TGTGCCAGCAGCCTGGCCTTTCCTAATGAAAAACTGTTTTTT. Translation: CASSLAFPNEKLFF.

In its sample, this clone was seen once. CDR3 amino acids: CASSEGLLLAGVLDEQFF. The DNA for the CDR3 is TGTGCCAGCAGTGAGGGCCTATTACTAGCGGGAGTTCTCGATGAGCAGTTCTTC. The V call is TRBV25-1, the J call TRBJ2-1; 11 positions match TRBD2. With V trimmed by 3 bases and J by 8 bases, 15 bases remained unmatched. In germline, CDR1 is MGHDK, CDR2 SYGVNS. The CDR3 runs to 18 residues.

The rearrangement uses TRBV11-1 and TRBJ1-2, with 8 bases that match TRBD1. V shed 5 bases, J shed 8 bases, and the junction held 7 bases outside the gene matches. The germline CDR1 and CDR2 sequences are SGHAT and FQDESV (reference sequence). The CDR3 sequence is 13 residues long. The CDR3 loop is CASSRDRGRGYTF. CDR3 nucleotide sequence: TGTGCCAGCAGCCGTGACAGGGGACGCGGCTACACCTTC.

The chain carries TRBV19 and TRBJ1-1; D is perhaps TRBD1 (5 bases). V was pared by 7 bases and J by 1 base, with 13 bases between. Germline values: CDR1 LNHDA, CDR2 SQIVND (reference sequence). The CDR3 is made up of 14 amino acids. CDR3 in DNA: TGTGCCAGTATCGGGGCGGGAGAGAACACTGAAGCTTTCTTT. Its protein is CASIGAGENTEAFF. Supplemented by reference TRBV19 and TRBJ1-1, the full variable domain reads DGGITQSPKYLFRKEGQNVTLSCEQNLNHDAMYWYRQDPGQGLRLIYYSQIVNDFQKGDIAEGYSVSREKKESFPLTVTSAQKNPTAFYLCASIGAGENTEAFFGQGTRLTVV.

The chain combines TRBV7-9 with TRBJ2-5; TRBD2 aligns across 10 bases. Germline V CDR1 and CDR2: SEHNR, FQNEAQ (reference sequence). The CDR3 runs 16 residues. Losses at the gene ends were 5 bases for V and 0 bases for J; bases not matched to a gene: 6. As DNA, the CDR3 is TGTGCCAGCAGCGCCACTAGCGGGGCCTACCAAGAGACCCAGTACTTC. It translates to CASSATSGAYQETQYF.

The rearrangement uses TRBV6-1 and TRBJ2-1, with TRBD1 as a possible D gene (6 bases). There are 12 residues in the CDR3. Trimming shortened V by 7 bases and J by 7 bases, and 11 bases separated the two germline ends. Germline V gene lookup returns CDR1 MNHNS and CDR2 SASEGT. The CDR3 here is CASNRVGNEQFF. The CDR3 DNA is TGTGCCAGCAACAGGGTAGGGAATGAGCAGTTCTTC.

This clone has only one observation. Here the CDR3 DNA reads TGCGCCAGCAGCCCTAGGGGACGGGGGATGAACACTGAAGCTTTCTTT. This translates into CASSPRGRGMNTEAFF. The chain is built from TRBV5-1 and TRBJ1-1; weak D call: TRBD1 (5 bases). V shed 4 bases and J shed 0 bases, with 16 bases lying between them. The CDR3 is made up of 16 amino acids. Looked up from germline, CDR1 is SGHRS and CDR2 is YFSETQ.

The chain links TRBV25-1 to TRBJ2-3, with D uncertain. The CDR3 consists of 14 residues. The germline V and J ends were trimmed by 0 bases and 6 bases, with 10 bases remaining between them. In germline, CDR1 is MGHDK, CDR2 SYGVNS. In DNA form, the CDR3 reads TGTGCCAGCAGTGAATATTTAGTGGGCGATACGCAGTATTTT. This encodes CASSEYLVGDTQYF.